A selection of T cell receptor beta chains follows, all from one sample in a study of Ad26.COV2.S vaccination and SARS-CoV-2 variants. Sequencing was performed with immunoSEQ multiplex PCR; in TCRdb, only in-frame clones are kept and a portion is missing. The data contain some 450,000 clones, 90% of them singletons. The sample consisted of peripheral blood, taken in a trial of Ad26.COV2.S vaccine versus placebo. The receptors were sampled from a person aged 18-60 years who received the Ad26.COV2.S COVID-19 vaccine or a placebo. Both conserved end residues are trimmed from each CDR3. Some rows mark clone size as missing; the rest say once, few, many or name a class of expanded clone.

>once|TRBV7-9|TRBJ2-1
ASSPRPSAYNEQF
>once|TRBV5-4|TRBJ1-2
ASSFLGRASNYGYT
>-|TRBV5-5|TRBJ2-1
ASSFYSYNEQF
>-|TRBV28|TRBJ2-1
ASNQRMDSYNEQF
>-|TRBV28|TRBJ2-7
ASRDPGTYEQY
>-|TRBV2|TRBJ2-2
ASTGPSTEPGTSGRRNTGELF
>-|TRBV28|TRBJ1-5
ASSLPDRYSNQPQH
>-|TRBV28|TRBJ2-2
ASSLGTVSTGELF
>-|TRBV7-2|TRBJ1-5
ASGGYNQPQH
>-|TRBV9|TRBJ2-7
ASSVGQGASYEQY
>-|TRBV4-3|TRBJ1-1
ASSQERYDEAF
>once|TRBV7-3|TRBJ2-2
ASSLLLRGELF
>-|TRBV21-1|TRBJ2-7
ASSVPGQGTGVGEQY
>-|TRBV27|TRBJ2-7
ASSLLGPYEQY
>-|TRBV6-5|TRBJ1-6
ASQEGGGLGSPLH
>-|TRBV6-6|TRBJ1-1
ASSDPQQEAF
>-|TRBV12-3/TRBV12-4|TRBJ1-2
ASSFRTAH
>-|TRBV28|TRBJ2-7
ASSLEGISYEQY
>-|TRBV6-2/TRBV6-3|TRBJ2-5
ASSPPGAQYQETQY
>-|TRBV19|TRBJ2-5
ASSPRQGAWETQY
>-|TRBV28|TRBJ1-2
ASSIRAYGYT
>-|TRBV15|TRBJ2-5
ATSRSADRLETQY
>-|TRBV6-5|TRBJ2-7
ASSSRENKY
>once|TRBV5-4|TRBJ1-2
ASSSPPGLYGYT
>-|TRBV14|TRBJ2-1
ASSHLRTSSYNEQF
>-|TRBV11-2|TRBJ2-2
ASSLVGWSANTGELF
>-|TRBV4-3|TRBJ2-5
ASSQDPRGSETQY
>once|TRBV19|TRBJ2-7
ASSIAGDEQY
>-|TRBV5-1|TRBJ2-1
ASRNVANEQF
>-|TRBV7-8|TRBJ1-5
ASSLGTGGDAQPQH
>-|TRBV3-1/TRBV3-2|TRBJ2-7
ASSQGGSVGYEQY
>-|TRBV11-2|TRBJ2-7
ASSLSYQGDEQY
>-|TRBV19|TRBJ1-1
ASTEDSEAF
>-|TRBV18|TRBJ2-7
ASSPQTSGSAEQY
>-|TRBV4-2|TRBJ2-7
ASSQVFSGISSYEQY
>-|TRBV29-1|TRBJ2-1
SVGLAGGGNEQF
>once|TRBV11-3|TRBJ1-3
ASSLDQGEGFFDTIY
>-|TRBV25-1|TRBJ2-7
ASSRQGGSYEQY
>-|TRBV28|TRBJ2-3
ASSLGGTSGTDTQY
>-|TRBV25-1|TRBJ2-7
ASSGWAGEKYEQY
>-|TRBV19|TRBJ1-2
ASSLRDLANYGYT
>-|TRBV7-6|TRBJ1-2
ASGTGRKGGYT
>-|TRBV25-1|TRBJ2-4
ASMILAGTVLAKNIQY
>-|TRBV6-2/TRBV6-3|TRBJ1-4
ASSYVGGGLNEKLF
>-|TRBV3-1/TRBV3-2|TRBJ1-1
ASSQEGTDTEAF
>-|TRBV20-1|TRBJ2-5
SASSPETQY